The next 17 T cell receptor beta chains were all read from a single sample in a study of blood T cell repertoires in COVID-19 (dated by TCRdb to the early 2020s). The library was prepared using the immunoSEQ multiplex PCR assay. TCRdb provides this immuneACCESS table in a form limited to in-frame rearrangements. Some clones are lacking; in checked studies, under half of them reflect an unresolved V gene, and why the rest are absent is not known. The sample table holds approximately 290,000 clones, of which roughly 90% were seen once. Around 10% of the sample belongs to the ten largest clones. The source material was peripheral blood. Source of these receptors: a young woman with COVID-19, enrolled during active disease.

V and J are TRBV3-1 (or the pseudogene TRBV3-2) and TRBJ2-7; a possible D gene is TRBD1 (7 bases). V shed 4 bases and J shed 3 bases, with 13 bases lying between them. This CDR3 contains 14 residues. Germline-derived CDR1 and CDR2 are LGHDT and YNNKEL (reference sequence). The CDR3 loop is CASSLTGRFYEQYF. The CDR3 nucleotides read TGTGCCAGCAGCCTGACAGGGAGGTTCTACGAGCAGTACTTC.

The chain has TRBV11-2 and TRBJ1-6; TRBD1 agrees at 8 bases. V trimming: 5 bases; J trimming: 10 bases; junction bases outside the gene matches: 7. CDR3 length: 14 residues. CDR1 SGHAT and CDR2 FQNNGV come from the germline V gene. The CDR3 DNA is TGTGCCAGCAGCGTACAGGGGGTTCGCTCACCCCTCCACTTT. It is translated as CASSVQGVRSPLHF.

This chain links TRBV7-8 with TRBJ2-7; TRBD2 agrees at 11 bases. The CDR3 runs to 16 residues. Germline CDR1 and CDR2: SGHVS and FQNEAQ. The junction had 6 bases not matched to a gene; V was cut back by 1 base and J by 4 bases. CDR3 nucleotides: TGTGCCAGCAGCTTAGGACTAGCGGGGACCCCTTACGAGCAGTACTTC. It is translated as CASSLGLAGTPYEQYF. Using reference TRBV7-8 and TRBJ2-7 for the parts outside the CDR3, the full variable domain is GAGVSQSPRYKVAKRGQDVALRCDPISGHVSLFWYQQALGQGPEFLTYFQNEAQLDKSGLPSDRFFAERPEGSVSTLKIQRTQQEDSAVYLCASSLGLAGTPYEQYFGPGTRLTVT.

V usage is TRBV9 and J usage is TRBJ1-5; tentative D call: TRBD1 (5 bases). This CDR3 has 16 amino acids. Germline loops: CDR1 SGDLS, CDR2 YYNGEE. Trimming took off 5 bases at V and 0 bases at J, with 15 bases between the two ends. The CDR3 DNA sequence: TGTGCCAGCAGACCCCAACAGGCAGATAGCAATCAGCCCCAGCATTTT. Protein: CASRPQQADSNQPQHF. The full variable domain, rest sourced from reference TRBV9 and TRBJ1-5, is DSGVTQTPKHLITATGQRVTLRCSPRSGDLSVYWYQQSLDQGLQFLIQYYNGEERAKGNILERFSAQQFPDLHSELNLSSLELGDSALYFCASRPQQADSNQPQHFGDGTRLSIL.

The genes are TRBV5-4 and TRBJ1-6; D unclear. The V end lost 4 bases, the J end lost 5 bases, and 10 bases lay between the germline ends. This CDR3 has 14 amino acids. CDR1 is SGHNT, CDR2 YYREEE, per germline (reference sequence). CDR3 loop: CASSPRHHNSPLHF. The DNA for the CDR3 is TGTGCCAGCAGCCCAAGACACCATAATTCACCCCTCCACTTT.

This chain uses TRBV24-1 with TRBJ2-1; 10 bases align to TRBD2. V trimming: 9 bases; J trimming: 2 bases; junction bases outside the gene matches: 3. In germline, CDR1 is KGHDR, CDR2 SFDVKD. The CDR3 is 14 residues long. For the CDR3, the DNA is TGTGCCACCTCTAGCGGGGGCCCCTACAATGAGCAGTTCTTC. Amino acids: CATSSGGPYNEQFF.

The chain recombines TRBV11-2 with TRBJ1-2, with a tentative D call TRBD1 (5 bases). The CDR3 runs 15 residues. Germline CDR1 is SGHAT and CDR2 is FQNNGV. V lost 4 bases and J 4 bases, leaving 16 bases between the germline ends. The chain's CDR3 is CASSSSDRTFYGYTF. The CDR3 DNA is TGTGCCAGCAGCTCATCTGACAGAACCTTCTATGGCTACACCTTC.

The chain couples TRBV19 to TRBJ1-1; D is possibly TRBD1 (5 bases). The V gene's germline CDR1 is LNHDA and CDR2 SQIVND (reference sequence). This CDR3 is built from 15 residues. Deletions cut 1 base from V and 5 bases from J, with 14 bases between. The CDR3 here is CASSIAGGSETEAFF. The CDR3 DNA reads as TGTGCCAGTAGTATAGCTGGGGGGAGCGAAACTGAAGCTTTCTTT. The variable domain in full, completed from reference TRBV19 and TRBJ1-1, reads DGGITQSPKYLFRKEGQNVTLSCEQNLNHDAMYWYRQDPGQGLRLIYYSQIVNDFQKGDIAEGYSVSREKKESFPLTVTSAQKNPTAFYLCASSIAGGSETEAFFGQGTRLTVV.

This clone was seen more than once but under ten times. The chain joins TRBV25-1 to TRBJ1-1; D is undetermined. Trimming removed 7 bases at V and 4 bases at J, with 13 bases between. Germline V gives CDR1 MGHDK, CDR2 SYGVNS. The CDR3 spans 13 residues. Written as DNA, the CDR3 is TGTGCCAGCACGGCCCCCCAGGTCACTGAAGCTTTCTTT. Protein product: CASTAPQVTEAFF.

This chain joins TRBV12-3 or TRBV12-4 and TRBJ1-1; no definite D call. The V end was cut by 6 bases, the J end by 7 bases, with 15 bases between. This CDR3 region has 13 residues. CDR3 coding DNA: TGTGCCAGCAGCCCTCCCACACTAAGTGAAGCTTTCTTT. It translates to CASSPPTLSEAFF.

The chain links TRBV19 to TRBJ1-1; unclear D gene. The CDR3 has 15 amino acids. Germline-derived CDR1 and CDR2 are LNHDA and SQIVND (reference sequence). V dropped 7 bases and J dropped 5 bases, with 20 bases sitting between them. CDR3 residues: CASTIQWWSETEAFF. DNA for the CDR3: TGTGCCAGTACAATCCAGTGGTGGAGCGAGACTGAAGCTTTCTTT.

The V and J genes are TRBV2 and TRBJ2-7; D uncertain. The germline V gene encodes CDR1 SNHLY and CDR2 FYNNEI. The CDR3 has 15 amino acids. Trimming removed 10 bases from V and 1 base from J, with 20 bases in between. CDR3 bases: TGTGCCATCTCCTCTAGGAGAGGCGTATCCTACGAGCAGTACTTC. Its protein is CAISSRRGVSYEQYF.

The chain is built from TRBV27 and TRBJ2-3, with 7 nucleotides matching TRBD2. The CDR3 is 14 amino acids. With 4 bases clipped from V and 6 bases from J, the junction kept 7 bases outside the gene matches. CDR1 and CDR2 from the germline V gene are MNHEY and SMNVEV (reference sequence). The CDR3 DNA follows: TGTGCCAGCAGTTCCCGTGAGGGAGGGGATACGCAGTATTTT. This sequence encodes CASSSREGGDTQYF.

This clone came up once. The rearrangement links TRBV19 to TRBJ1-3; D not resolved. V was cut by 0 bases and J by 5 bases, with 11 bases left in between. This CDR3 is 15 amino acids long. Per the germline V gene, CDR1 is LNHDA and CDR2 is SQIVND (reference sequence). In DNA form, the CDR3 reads TGTGCCAGTAGTATAGATGCGGGGTACAGAAACACCATATATTTT. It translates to CASSIDAGYRNTIYF.

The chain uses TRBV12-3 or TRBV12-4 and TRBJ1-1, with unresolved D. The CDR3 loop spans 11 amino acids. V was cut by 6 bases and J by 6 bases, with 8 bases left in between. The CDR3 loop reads CASRARSEAFF. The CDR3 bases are TGTGCCAGCAGGGCTCGCTCTGAAGCTTTCTTT.

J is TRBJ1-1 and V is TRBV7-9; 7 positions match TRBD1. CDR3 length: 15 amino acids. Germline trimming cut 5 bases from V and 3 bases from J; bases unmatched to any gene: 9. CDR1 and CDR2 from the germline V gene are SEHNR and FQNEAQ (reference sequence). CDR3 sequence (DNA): TGTGCCAGCAGCGCTGACAGGGATGCGTACACTGAAGCTTTCTTT. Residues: CASSADRDAYTEAFF.

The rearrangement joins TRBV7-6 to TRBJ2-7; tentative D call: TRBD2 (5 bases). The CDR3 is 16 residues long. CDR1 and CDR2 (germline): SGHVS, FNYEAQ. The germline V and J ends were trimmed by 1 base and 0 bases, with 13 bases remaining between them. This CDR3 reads CASSLDILGSSYEQYF. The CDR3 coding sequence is TGTGCCAGCAGCTTAGACATCCTAGGGAGCTCCTACGAGCAGTACTTC.